This section outlines one TCR beta chain sequence together with its context. In the original analysis: Amplification from reference gene primers served as the basis for estimated nucleated cell counts. The method was immunoSEQ multiplex PCR; TCRdb's version includes in-frame clones alone and lacks a portion of them. The D gene and trimming were derived from the DNA, and the V and J assignments and clone size from that table. This sample has about 520,000 clones, with around 85% found just once. This sample was taken from a study of blood T cell repertoires in COVID-19. Study background: The origin of the acute and convalescent COVID-19 samples was the United States, Italy and Spain. T cells, B-cell-depleted T cells, or PBMCs provided the cDNA or gDNA that served as material.

The CDR3 loop spans 15 amino acids. Germline CDR1 MNHNS, CDR2 SASEGT. Deletions cut 3 bases from V and 0 bases from J, with 11 bases between. This TCR was recovered from a human donor in a cohort sampled during active COVID-19. The specimen sequenced was peripheral blood. The gene calls are TRBV6-1 and TRBJ1-2; perhaps TRBD1 as D (6 bases). CDR3 loop: CASSDRTASNYGYTF. Written as DNA, the CDR3 is TGTGCCAGCAGTGATCGGACAGCCTCTAACTATGGCTACACCTTC.